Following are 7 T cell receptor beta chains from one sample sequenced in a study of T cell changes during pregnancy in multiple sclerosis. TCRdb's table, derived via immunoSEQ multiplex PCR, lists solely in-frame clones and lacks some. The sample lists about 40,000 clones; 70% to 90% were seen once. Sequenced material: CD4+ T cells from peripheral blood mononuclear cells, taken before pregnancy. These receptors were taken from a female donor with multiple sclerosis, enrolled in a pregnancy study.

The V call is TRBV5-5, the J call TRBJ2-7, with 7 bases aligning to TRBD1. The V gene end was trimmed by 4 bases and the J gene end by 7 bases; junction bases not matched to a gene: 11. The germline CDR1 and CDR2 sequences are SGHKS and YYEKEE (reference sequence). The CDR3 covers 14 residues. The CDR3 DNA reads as TGTGCCAGCAGCCTCGGGACAGCAACTGGGGAGCAGTACTTC. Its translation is CASSLGTATGEQYF.

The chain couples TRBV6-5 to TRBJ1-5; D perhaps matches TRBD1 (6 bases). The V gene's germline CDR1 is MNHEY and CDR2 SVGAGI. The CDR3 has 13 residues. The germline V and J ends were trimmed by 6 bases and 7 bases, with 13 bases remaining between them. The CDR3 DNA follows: TGTGCCAGCAGCCTCAGGGGTCCCCAGCCCCAGCATTTT. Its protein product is CASSLRGPQPQHF.

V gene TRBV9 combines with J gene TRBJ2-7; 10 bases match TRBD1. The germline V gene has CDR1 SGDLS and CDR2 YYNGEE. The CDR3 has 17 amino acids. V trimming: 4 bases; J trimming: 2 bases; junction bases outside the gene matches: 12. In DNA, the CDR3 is TGTGCCAGCAGCCCCCAACCCCCGGGACAGGGGCCCTACGAGCAGTACTTC. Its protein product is CASSPQPPGQGPYEQYF.

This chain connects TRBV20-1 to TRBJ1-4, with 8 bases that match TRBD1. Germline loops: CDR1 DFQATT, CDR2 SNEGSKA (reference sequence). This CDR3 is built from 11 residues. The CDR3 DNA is TGCGGAGGACAGGGCAGTGAAAAACTGTTTTTT. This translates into CGGQGSEKLFF.

The CDR3 loop is CASSLLRDNGYTF. Here the CDR3 DNA reads TGTGCCAGCAGCTTATTACGGGATAATGGCTACACCTTC. The chain links TRBV7-9 to TRBJ1-2; D is undetermined. Trimming removed 2 bases from V and 6 bases from J, with 10 bases in between. The CDR3 has 13 residues. CDR1 is SEHNR, CDR2 FQNEAQ, per germline (reference sequence).

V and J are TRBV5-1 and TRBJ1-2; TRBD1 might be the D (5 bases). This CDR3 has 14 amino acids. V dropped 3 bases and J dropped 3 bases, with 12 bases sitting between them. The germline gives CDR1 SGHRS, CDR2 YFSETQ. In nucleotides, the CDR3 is TGCGCCAGCAGCTGGGGCCGACAGCACTATGGCTACACCTTC. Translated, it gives CASSWGRQHYGYTF. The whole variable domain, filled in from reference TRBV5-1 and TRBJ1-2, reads KAGVTQTPRYLIKTRGQQVTLSCSPISGHRSVSWYQQTPGQGLQFLFEYFSETQRNKGNFPGRFSGRQFSNSRSEMNVSTLELGDSALYLCASSWGRQHYGYTFGSGTRLTVV.

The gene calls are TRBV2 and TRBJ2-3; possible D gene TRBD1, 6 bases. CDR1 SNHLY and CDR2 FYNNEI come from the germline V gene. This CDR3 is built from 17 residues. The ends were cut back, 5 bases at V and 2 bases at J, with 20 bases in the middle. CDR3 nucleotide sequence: TGTGCCAGCAGTTACAGGGCCCTCCCTATTTACACAGATACGCAGTATTTT. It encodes CASSYRALPIYTDTQYF.